These T cell receptor beta chains were read from a single sample in a study of CD8+ T cells in alopecia areata. Here immunoSEQ multiplex PCR was the method, and the copy in TCRdb shows in-frame clones only, minus some. Altogether 150,000 to 200,000 clones are present, 55% to 65% being singletons, with the ten largest covering 4% to 5.5%. The sequenced material came from CD4+ T cells sorted from blood. The source is a human donor in good health. Both conserved end residues are part of each CDR3. D genes are given only for firm matches. Clone size appears in some rows only: once, few, many, or a class for an expanded clone.

abundance	v_gene	d_gene	j_gene	CDR3aa	CDR3nt
few	TRBV6-5	TRBD1	TRBJ2-3	CASSYTGGADTQYF	TGTGCCAGCAGTTACACAGGGGGCGCAGATACGCAGTATTTT
.	TRBV7-9	.	TRBJ2-5	CASSLLDKRETQYF	TGTGCCAGCAGCTTATTGGACAAGCGGGAGACCCAGTACTTC
.	TRBV27	.	TRBJ2-3	CASGDLSTDTQYF	TGTGCCAGCGGCGACCTAAGCACAGATACGCAGTATTTT
.	TRBV5-1	TRBD1	TRBJ2-7	CASSYGTGGPYEQYF	TGCGCCAGCAGCTATGGGACAGGGGGTCCGTACGAGCAGTACTTC
.	TRBV30	.	TRBJ1-3	CAWTRSSGNTIYF	TGTGCCTGGACCCGAAGCTCTGGAAACACCATATATTTT
.	TRBV2	.	TRBJ2-2	CASSVYTGELFF	TGTGCCAGCAGTGTTTACACCGGGGAGCTGTTTTTT
.	TRBV27	TRBD2	TRBJ2-1	CASKSRPSGIYNEQFF	TGTGCCAGCAAATCTCGGCCTAGCGGGATCTACAATGAGCAGTTCTTC
.	TRBV7-6	.	TRBJ2-1	CASSLAPASYNEQFF	TGTGCCAGCAGCTTGGCCCCCGCCTCCTACAATGAGCAGTTCTTC
.	TRBV27	.	TRBJ1-5	CASSLSGVPNQPQHF	TGTGCCAGCAGTTTGTCCGGAGTCCCCAATCAGCCCCAGCATTTT
.	TRBV6-6	.	TRBJ1-1	CASSYTEAFF	TGTGCCAGCAGTTACACTGAAGCTTTCTTT
once	TRBV29-1	.	TRBJ1-5	CSARWTNQPQHF	TGCAGCGCACGCTGGACCAATCAGCCCCAGCATTTT
.	TRBV5-1	.	TRBJ2-2	CASSFLATNTGELFF	TGCGCCAGCAGCTTTTTAGCAACGAACACCGGGGAGCTGTTTTTT
.	TRBV7-9	.	TRBJ1-1	CASSLYETEAFF	TGTGCCAGCAGCTTATACGAAACTGAAGCTTTCTTT
.	TRBV5-1	.	TRBJ2-7	CASSLQGYEQYF	TGCGCCAGCAGCTTGCAGGGATACGAGCAGTACTTC
.	TRBV29-1	.	TRBJ1-4	CSLKLGGEKLFF	TGCAGCCTTAAATTAGGGGGGGAAAAACTGTTTTTT
many	TRBV10-3	.	TRBJ1-4	CAISEGHFDEKLFF	TGTGCCATCAGTGAGGGGCATTTCGATGAAAAACTGTTTTTT
few	TRBV25-1	.	TRBJ1-3	CASSTGTKNTIYF	TGTGCCAGCAGCACCGGGACAAAGAACACCATATATTTT
few	TRBV9	TRBD2	TRBJ2-1	CASSPSVDGWTSGRNNEQFF	TGTGCCAGCAGCCCGTCTGTAGATGGGTGGACTAGCGGGAGAAACAATGAGCAGTTCTTC
few	TRBV7-9	TRBD2	TRBJ2-1	CASSPRGSGGYNEQFF	TGTGCCAGCAGCCCCCGAGGTAGCGGGGGATACAATGAGCAGTTCTTC
.	TRBV29-1	TRBD2	TRBJ2-3	CSVSRGAGGISTDTQYF	TGCAGCGTTTCCCGGGGAGCGGGAGGGATTAGCACAGATACGCAGTATTTT